The entry that follows covers one TCR beta chain sequence. Its antigen is undetermined. Cryopreserved PBMC numbered about 1-10 million per sample before DNA extraction. This specimen comes from a study of long-term antiretroviral therapy in people with HIV. Study outcomes and limitations: Repertoires from HIV showed CDR3 length ranges narrower than those of controls. The study found that diversity rose after ART but stayed below transplant donor controls. Gathering of blood took place between the mid-2000s and the late 2010s, possibly under older ART regimens.

This CDR3 is built from 14 residues. Germline V gives CDR1 SEHNR, CDR2 FQNEAQ (reference sequence). With 5 bases clipped from V and 1 base from J, the junction kept 3 bases outside the gene matches. Sequencing relied on immunoSEQ assay v3.0, run at survey level. Sequenced by immunoSEQ multiplex PCR; TCRdb stores in-frame clones only, minus some. In the table there are roughly 23,000 clones, around 81% of which are singletons. The sample here was unsorted PBMCs, taken 1.5 years after starting antiretroviral therapy. V is TRBV7-9 and J is TRBJ1-1; 8 bases agree with TRBD1. The source is a man in his thirties or forties with HIV. As DNA, the CDR3 is TGTGCCAGCAGCCACGGACAGGGGAACACTGAAGCTTTCTTT. Protein: CASSHGQGNTEAFF.